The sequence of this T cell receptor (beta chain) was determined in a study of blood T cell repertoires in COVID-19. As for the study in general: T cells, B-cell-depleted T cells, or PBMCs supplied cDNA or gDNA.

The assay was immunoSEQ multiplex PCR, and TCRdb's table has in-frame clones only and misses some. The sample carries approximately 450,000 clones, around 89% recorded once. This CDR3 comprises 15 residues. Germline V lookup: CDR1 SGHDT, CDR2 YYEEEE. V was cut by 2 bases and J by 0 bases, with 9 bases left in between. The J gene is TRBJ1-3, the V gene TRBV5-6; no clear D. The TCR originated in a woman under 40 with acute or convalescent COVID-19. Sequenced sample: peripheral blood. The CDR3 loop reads CASSFGLDSGNTIYF. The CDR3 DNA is TGTGCCAGCAGCTTCGGACTCGACTCTGGAAACACCATATATTTT.